A selection of T cell receptor beta chains follows, all from one sample in a study of cytomegalovirus exposure and HLA in healthy donors. Here immunoSEQ multiplex PCR was the method, and the copy in TCRdb shows in-frame clones only, minus some. The table records around 100,000 clones, 55% to 75% of them present only once. Material for sequencing was PBMCs. These receptors were taken from a young man in good health and CMV-seropositive. Both conserved end residues are part of each CDR3. D genes are given only for firm matches. Clone size is given for some rows only: seen once, a few or many times, or a class if the clone is expanded.

d_call: -
clone_size: few
j_call: TRBJ2-7
v_call: TRBV29-1
cdr3_nt: TGCAGCGTTGAGGGGCTGAACCTCGGGGAGCAGTACTTC
cdr3_aa: CSVEGLNLGEQYF

d_call: TRBD1
clone_size: -
j_call: TRBJ1-3
v_call: TRBV7-9
cdr3_nt: TGTGCCAGCAGCCTCCCGGGACAGGGTATCACTGGAAACACCATATATTTT
cdr3_aa: CASSLPGQGITGNTIYF

d_call: TRBD1
clone_size: -
j_call: TRBJ2-2
v_call: TRBV19
cdr3_nt: TGTGCCAGTATTGGGGACAGGGTCACCGGGGAGCTGTTTTTT
cdr3_aa: CASIGDRVTGELFF

d_call: -
clone_size: -
j_call: TRBJ2-5
v_call: TRBV7-2
cdr3_nt: TGTGCCAGCAGCTTAGGGGGCCGGGAGACCCAGTACTTC
cdr3_aa: CASSLGGRETQYF

d_call: -
clone_size: few
j_call: TRBJ2-2
v_call: TRBV5-1
cdr3_nt: TGCGCCAGCAGCTTGGGACAGAACACCGGGGAGCTGTTTTTT
cdr3_aa: CASSLGQNTGELFF

d_call: -
clone_size: -
j_call: TRBJ1-4
v_call: TRBV30
cdr3_nt: TGTGCCTGGAGTAGCACAGGGTGGAACGAAAAACTGTTTTTT
cdr3_aa: CAWSSTGWNEKLFF

d_call: TRBD1
clone_size: -
j_call: TRBJ1-3
v_call: TRBV4-2
cdr3_nt: TGTGCCAGCAGCTCACAGGGGATCTCTGGAAACACCATATATTTT
cdr3_aa: CASSSQGISGNTIYF

d_call: TRBD1
clone_size: -
j_call: TRBJ1-1
v_call: TRBV9
cdr3_nt: TGTGCCAGCAGCGTAGCTGGGACAGGGGAGGTGAACACTGAAGCTTTCTTT
cdr3_aa: CASSVAGTGEVNTEAFF

d_call: TRBD1
clone_size: -
j_call: TRBJ2-2
v_call: TRBV5-1
cdr3_nt: TGCGCCAGCAGCCCTGCGGGACAGGGGGCCGGGGAGCTGTTTTTT
cdr3_aa: CASSPAGQGAGELFF

d_call: -
clone_size: -
j_call: TRBJ2-7
v_call: TRBV11-2
cdr3_nt: TGTGCCAGCAGCCCTATATCCTACGAGCAGTACTTC
cdr3_aa: CASSPISYEQYF

d_call: -
clone_size: -
j_call: TRBJ1-4
v_call: TRBV5-4
cdr3_nt: TGTGCCAGCAGCCTGAGGGGGGGGTATGAAAAACTGTTTTTT
cdr3_aa: CASSLRGGYEKLFF

d_call: -
clone_size: -
j_call: TRBJ2-7
v_call: TRBV30
cdr3_nt: TGTGCCTGGAGTACAGACTACGAGCAGTACTTC
cdr3_aa: CAWSTDYEQYF

d_call: TRBD2
clone_size: -
j_call: TRBJ2-1
v_call: TRBV29-1
cdr3_nt: TGCAGCGTTGATGGCGGGGGGGCCGGGGAGTTCTTC
cdr3_aa: CSVDGGGAGEFF

d_call: -
clone_size: once
j_call: TRBJ2-3
v_call: TRBV2
cdr3_nt: TGTGCCAGCAGTGGACAGTTAGTTCAGTATTTT
cdr3_aa: CASSGQLVQYF

d_call: TRBD2
clone_size: few
j_call: TRBJ2-5
v_call: TRBV7-9
cdr3_nt: TGTGCCAGCAGCTTAGGGTTGGGAGCGGGAGACCAAGAGACCCAGTACTTC
cdr3_aa: CASSLGLGAGDQETQYF

d_call: TRBD1
clone_size: -
j_call: TRBJ1-2
v_call: TRBV6-1
cdr3_nt: TGTGCCAGCAGCGAGGGGACAGGGTACTATGGCTACACCTTC
cdr3_aa: CASSEGTGYYGYTF

d_call: -
clone_size: -
j_call: TRBJ1-2
v_call: TRBV7-3
cdr3_nt: TGTGCCAGCAGCGCCACTCAGGGAGGGGGCTACACCTTC
cdr3_aa: CASSATQGGGYTF

d_call: -
clone_size: -
j_call: TRBJ1-2
v_call: TRBV18
cdr3_nt: TGTGCCAGCTCACCGGGAGGACTTACTAACTATGGCTACACCTTC
cdr3_aa: CASSPGGLTNYGYTF

d_call: TRBD2
clone_size: -
j_call: TRBJ2-5
v_call: TRBV7-7
cdr3_nt: TGTGCTAGCAGCCAGGGTTCTGGACTAGGAGAGACCCAGTACTTC
cdr3_aa: CASSQGSGLGETQYF

d_call: TRBD1
clone_size: -
j_call: TRBJ1-1
v_call: TRBV6-5
cdr3_nt: TGTGCCAGCAGGCCCGGGACAGGGGGGTCGACTGAAGCTTTCTTT
cdr3_aa: CASRPGTGGSTEAFF

d_call: -
clone_size: -
j_call: TRBJ1-1
v_call: TRBV5-6
cdr3_nt: TGTGCCAGCAGCTTGGCGGGGGGGGACATGAACACTGAAGCTTTCTTT
cdr3_aa: CASSLAGGDMNTEAFF

d_call: TRBD1
clone_size: -
j_call: TRBJ2-3
v_call: TRBV15
cdr3_nt: TGTGCCACCAGCAGATACCGGGACAGGGGAAGCACAGATACGCAGTATTTT
cdr3_aa: CATSRYRDRGSTDTQYF

d_call: -
clone_size: -
j_call: TRBJ2-7
v_call: TRBV14
cdr3_nt: TGTGCCAGCAGCCAAGATGCGGATTCCCACGAGCAGTACTTC
cdr3_aa: CASSQDADSHEQYF

d_call: -
clone_size: -
j_call: TRBJ2-5
v_call: TRBV7-9
cdr3_nt: TGTGCCAGCAGCCAATCGGGGGTCTTTGGGGAGACCCAGTACTTC
cdr3_aa: CASSQSGVFGETQYF

d_call: TRBD1
clone_size: -
j_call: TRBJ1-2
v_call: TRBV5-4
cdr3_nt: TGTGCCAGCAGTTCTAACCTACAGGGGGCGCACACCTTC
cdr3_aa: CASSSNLQGAHTF

d_call: -
clone_size: -
j_call: TRBJ1-5
v_call: TRBV15
cdr3_nt: TGTGCCACCAGCAGAGATGGAGGTAGCAATCAGCCCCAGCATTTT
cdr3_aa: CATSRDGGSNQPQHF

d_call: -
clone_size: -
j_call: TRBJ2-7
v_call: TRBV6-1
cdr3_nt: TGTGCCGGGGCCCCATCCCCAAGTTACGAGCAGTACTTC
cdr3_aa: CAGAPSPSYEQYF

d_call: -
clone_size: -
j_call: TRBJ1-2
v_call: TRBV6-5
cdr3_nt: TGTGCCAGCAGCCGCGGGTATGGCTACACCTTC
cdr3_aa: CASSRGYGYTF

d_call: TRBD1
clone_size: -
j_call: TRBJ1-4
v_call: TRBV5-1
cdr3_nt: TGCGCCAGCAGCGGCGGACAGGGGGCGAGAAATGAAAAACTGTTTTTT
cdr3_aa: CASSGGQGARNEKLFF

d_call: TRBD1
clone_size: few
j_call: TRBJ2-5
v_call: TRBV15
cdr3_nt: TGTGCCACCAGCACCGGACAGGGGCCGGGAGAGACCCAGTACTTC
cdr3_aa: CATSTGQGPGETQYF

d_call: -
clone_size: -
j_call: TRBJ2-1
v_call: TRBV6-9
cdr3_nt: TGTGCCAGCAGCTTCCGGGTCAACCACAATGAGCAGTTCTTC
cdr3_aa: CASSFRVNHNEQFF

d_call: TRBD2
clone_size: -
j_call: TRBJ2-1
v_call: TRBV4-2
cdr3_nt: TGTGCCAGCAGCCAAGATAGCGGGGGGGTTTACAATGAGCAGTTCTTC
cdr3_aa: CASSQDSGGVYNEQFF

d_call: TRBD2
clone_size: -
j_call: TRBJ2-1
v_call: TRBV4-1
cdr3_nt: TGCGCCAGCAGCCATTCAAGGACTAGCAACAATGAGCAGTTCTTC
cdr3_aa: CASSHSRTSNNEQFF

d_call: TRBD2
clone_size: -
j_call: TRBJ2-2
v_call: TRBV5-1
cdr3_nt: TGCGCCAGCAGCTTCGGGCTAGCGGGCCAGGGCGGGGAGCTGTTTTTT
cdr3_aa: CASSFGLAGQGGELFF

d_call: TRBD1
clone_size: -
j_call: TRBJ2-5
v_call: TRBV19
cdr3_nt: TGTGCCAGTAGGGACAGGAACCAAGAGACCCAGTACTTC
cdr3_aa: CASRDRNQETQYF

d_call: TRBD1
clone_size: -
j_call: TRBJ1-2
v_call: TRBV7-8
cdr3_nt: TGTGCCAGCAGAGGACAGGGGGTGTCGGGCTACACCTTC
cdr3_aa: CASRGQGVSGYTF

d_call: TRBD1
clone_size: -
j_call: TRBJ1-2
v_call: TRBV11-3
cdr3_nt: TGTGCCAGCAGCTTAGAGGGCAGGGGGGAAGGCTACACCTTC
cdr3_aa: CASSLEGRGEGYTF

d_call: -
clone_size: -
j_call: TRBJ1-1
v_call: TRBV5-1
cdr3_nt: TGCGCCAGCAGCTTGGGGGGGCTCTTGAACACTGAAGCTTTCTTT
cdr3_aa: CASSLGGLLNTEAFF

d_call: -
clone_size: -
j_call: TRBJ2-5
v_call: TRBV5-1
cdr3_nt: TGCGCCAGCAGCTCGGGACTGTTACAAGAGACCCAGTACTTC
cdr3_aa: CASSSGLLQETQYF

d_call: TRBD1
clone_size: -
j_call: TRBJ1-2
v_call: TRBV7-2
cdr3_nt: TGTGCCAGCAGCTCTCCAGGGGGCGACAACTATGGCTACACCTTC
cdr3_aa: CASSSPGGDNYGYTF

d_call: -
clone_size: -
j_call: TRBJ2-2
v_call: TRBV11-3
cdr3_nt: TGTGCCAGCAGCCCAAACACCGGGGAGCTGTTTTTT
cdr3_aa: CASSPNTGELFF

d_call: -
clone_size: few
j_call: TRBJ2-3
v_call: TRBV7-6
cdr3_nt: TGTGCCAGCAGCTTAGTAGGGGGGGGTGCAGATACGCAGTATTTT
cdr3_aa: CASSLVGGGADTQYF

d_call: -
clone_size: -
j_call: TRBJ2-1
v_call: TRBV7-9
cdr3_nt: TGTGCCAGCAGCTTAGGGACAGCAAAGCAGTTCTTC
cdr3_aa: CASSLGTAKQFF

d_call: -
clone_size: -
j_call: TRBJ1-1
v_call: TRBV13
cdr3_nt: TGTGCCAGCAGCCCCAGACAGGTCAACACTGAAGCTTTCTTT
cdr3_aa: CASSPRQVNTEAFF

d_call: -
clone_size: -
j_call: TRBJ1-2
v_call: TRBV19
cdr3_nt: TGTGCCAGTTCTGTTACATACAACTATGGCTACACCTTC
cdr3_aa: CASSVTYNYGYTF

d_call: -
clone_size: -
j_call: TRBJ2-7
v_call: TRBV6-4
cdr3_nt: TGTGCCAGACTTCAGGACGAGCAGTACTTC
cdr3_aa: CARLQDEQYF

d_call: -
clone_size: few
j_call: TRBJ2-5
v_call: TRBV7-3
cdr3_nt: TGTGCCAGCAGCTTAATCTTTGCTAGCCCGGAGACCCAGTACTTC
cdr3_aa: CASSLIFASPETQYF

d_call: -
clone_size: -
j_call: TRBJ1-1
v_call: TRBV7-9
cdr3_nt: TGTGCCAGCAGGCGGGGGTCGAACACTGAAGCTTTCTTT
cdr3_aa: CASRRGSNTEAFF

d_call: -
clone_size: -
j_call: TRBJ2-4
v_call: TRBV27
cdr3_nt: TGTGCCAGCAGTTTGGGCCGCCCCCAAAACATTCAGTACTTC
cdr3_aa: CASSLGRPQNIQYF

d_call: -
clone_size: -
j_call: TRBJ1-6
v_call: TRBV25-1
cdr3_nt: TGTGCCAGCAGTCTACGGACGGGAACCCCCCTCCACTTT
cdr3_aa: CASSLRTGTPLHF